A single sample is the source of the 17 T cell receptor beta chains below, sequenced in a study of blood T cell repertoires in COVID-19. Sequencing used immunoSEQ multiplex PCR; TCRdb keeps in-frame clones, though not all of them. Among about 230,000 clones listed, 83% were seen once. Input material: peripheral blood. Receptor source: a man older than 75 with acute or convalescent COVID-19.

V usage is TRBV24-1 and J usage is TRBJ1-1; TRBD1 aligns across 8 bases. Trimming took 3 bases from V and 5 from J; bases not matched to a gene: 7. The V gene's germline CDR1 is KGHDR and CDR2 SFDVKD. This CDR3 region has 15 residues. In DNA form, the CDR3 reads TGTGCCACCAGTGATGCGGACAGGGTAGGGACTGAAGCTTTCTTT. This sequence encodes CATSDADRVGTEAFF.

The chain employs TRBV7-2 and TRBJ2-1; D possibly corresponds to TRBD1 (6 bases). The germline V and J ends were trimmed by 5 bases and 9 bases, with 17 bases remaining between them. The CDR3 is made up of 14 amino acids. Germline CDR1 reads SGHTA; CDR2 reads FQGNSA. This chain's CDR3 is CASSREPAGVEQFF. The CDR3 nucleotides are TGTGCCAGCAGCCGGGAACCGGCAGGGGTTGAGCAGTTCTTC.

V is TRBV4-2 and J is TRBJ2-7; 9 bases are shared with TRBD2. J lost 5 bases, V lost 4 bases, and 9 bases had no gene match. The CDR3 has 15 amino acids. Per the germline V gene, CDR1 is LGHNA and CDR2 is YNFKEQ. The DNA for the CDR3 is TGTGCCAGCAGCCCCATCTCTAGCGGGATACACGAGCAGTACTTC. Protein: CASSPISSGIHEQYF.

This clone was seen a single time. This chain uses TRBV2 with TRBJ2-7; 7 positions match TRBD2. The CDR3 extends over 15 amino acids. V gave up 5 bases and J gave up 2 bases; unmatched junction bases: 9. Germline V gene data show CDR1 as SNHLY and CDR2 as FYNNEI. In nucleotides, the CDR3 is TGTGCCAGCAGTATTAACCGGGACTACACCTACGAGCAGTACTTC. The encoded protein is CASSINRDYTYEQYF.

This clone was detected only a few times. This chain links TRBV11-2 with TRBJ1-1, with D possibly being TRBD1 (6 bases). CDR1 is SGHAT, CDR2 FQNNGV, per germline. Trimming shortened V by 0 bases and J by 0 bases, and 14 bases separated the two germline ends. The CDR3 length is 17 residues. The CDR3: CASSLDPGRGMNTEAFF. The CDR3 nucleotides read TGTGCCAGCAGCTTAGATCCCGGCAGGGGTATGAACACTGAAGCTTTCTTT.

The rearrangement joins TRBV27 to TRBJ2-7; 7 bases agree with TRBD1. The V and J ends lost 5 bases and 2 bases, in that order; junction bases with no gene match: 3. The germline gives CDR1 MNHEY, CDR2 SMNVEV (reference sequence). The CDR3 contains 13 residues. DNA for the CDR3: TGTGCCAGCAGTCGTCAGGGGGCCTACGAGCAGTACTTC. It specifies CASSRQGAYEQYF.

The chain is built from TRBV4-1 and TRBJ2-3, with TRBD1 as a possible D gene (5 bases). The germline gives CDR1 MGHRA, CDR2 YSYEKL. The CDR3 is 16 amino acids. Deletions cut 4 bases from V and 0 bases from J, with 14 bases between. CDR3 DNA: TGCGCCAGCAGCCGGGGCGGTGGGGCGAGCACAGATACGCAGTATTTT. Residues: CASSRGGGASTDTQYF.

The CDR3 loop is CASSLLRTGSYEQYF. CDR3 DNA sequence: TGTGCCAGCAGCTTACTGAGGACAGGTTCGTACGAGCAGTACTTC. The chain recombines TRBV7-2 with TRBJ2-7; 7 bases are a match to TRBD1. The CDR3 runs 15 residues. Germline V gene sequence: CDR1 SGHTA, CDR2 FQGNSA. With V trimmed by 2 bases and J by 4 bases, 8 bases remained unmatched.

The V call is TRBV7-9, the J call TRBJ2-1; 9 positions match TRBD1. The CDR3 runs to 14 residues. CDR1 and CDR2 from the germline V gene are SEHNR and FQNEAQ (reference sequence). V shed 6 bases and J 8 bases; nucleotides not matched to a gene: 8. CDR3 loop: CASSSGTGIDEQFF. The CDR3 DNA sequence: TGTGCCAGCAGTTCGGGGACAGGGATAGATGAGCAGTTCTTC. The full variable domain, rest sourced from reference TRBV7-9 and TRBJ2-1, is DTGVSQNPRHKITKRGQNVTFRCDPISEHNRLYWYRQTLGQGPEFLTYFQNEAQLEKSRLLSDRFSAERPKGSFSTLEIQRTEQGDSAMYLCASSSGTGIDEQFFGPGTRLTVL.

The chain joins TRBV6-1 to TRBJ2-1, with TRBD1 matching over 9 bases. The CDR3 has 17 amino acids. Germline trimming cut 4 bases from V and 4 bases from J; bases unmatched to any gene: 11. CDR1 and CDR2 (germline): MNHNS, SASEGT. The CDR3 DNA sequence: TGTGCCAGCAGTGCCCGGGACAGGGAAGGTGAGTACAATGAGCAGTTCTTC. Amino acids: CASSARDREGEYNEQFF.

The V call is TRBV9, the J call TRBJ2-2; D possibly corresponds to TRBD2 (6 bases). This CDR3 region has 15 residues. Germline CDR1 reads SGDLS; CDR2 reads YYNGEE. Trimming pared 0 bases from V and 4 bases from J, leaving 10 bases between. The CDR3 nucleotides read TGTGCCAGCAGCGTAGCGGGAGTGGGCACCGGGGAGCTGTTTTTT. Translated: CASSVAGVGTGELFF.

V and J are TRBV19 and TRBJ2-5, with 7 positions matching TRBD1. The CDR3 is made up of 13 amino acids. Germline V gives CDR1 LNHDA, CDR2 SQIVND (reference sequence). V gave up 3 bases and J gave up 5 bases; unmatched junction bases: 3. This CDR3 is CASSIDRDETQYF. As DNA, the CDR3 is TGTGCCAGTAGTATTGACAGGGACGAGACCCAGTACTTC.

This clone was found once. The V and J genes are TRBV7-2 and TRBJ2-1, with 9 bases matching TRBD1. The J segment lost 7 bases and the V segment lost 4 bases, leaving 8 bases of the junction unmatched. The germline V gene encodes CDR1 SGHTA and CDR2 FQGNSA. The CDR3 length is 15 residues. CDR3 in amino acids: CASSSRTGDENEQFF. CDR3 DNA: TGTGCCAGCAGCTCGAGGACAGGGGACGAAAATGAGCAGTTCTTC.

The V call is TRBV6-5, the J call TRBJ2-7, with 7 bases lining up with TRBD1. The CDR3 consists of 15 residues. V trimming: 5 bases; J trimming: 2 bases; junction bases outside the gene matches: 9. Germline V gene lookup returns CDR1 MNHEY and CDR2 SVGAGI. The CDR3 DNA reads TGTGCCAGCAGTCCCGGAACAGGGGCGCCCTACGAGCAGTACTTC. Its protein is CASSPGTGAPYEQYF.

The genes are TRBV7-2 and TRBJ1-2; D uncertain. The V and J ends lost 5 bases and 5 bases respectively, with 9 bases between them. The germline gives CDR1 SGHTA, CDR2 FQGNSA. The CDR3 runs to 12 residues. The CDR3 DNA follows: TGTGCCAGCAGCCTCGCGGGTTATGGCTACACCTTC. Translation: CASSLAGYGYTF.

V is TRBV21-1 and J is TRBJ1-1. TRBV21-1 is deemed a pseudogene. This CDR3 comprises 14 residues. CDR3 residues: CASSKFEANTEAFF. DNA of the CDR3: TGTGCCAGCAGCAAATTCGAGGCTAACACTGAAGCTTTCTTT.

This sequence joins TRBV6-6 and TRBJ2-5, with TRBD1 matching over 8 bases. J gave up 5 bases and V 6 bases, and 8 bases lay outside the gene matches. Germline lookup yields CDR1 MNHNY and CDR2 SVGAGI (reference sequence). This CDR3 spans 14 amino acids. The CDR3 is CASSLSGGRETQYF. The CDR3 DNA is TGTGCCAGCAGCTTATCAGGGGGCCGGGAGACCCAGTACTTC.